The 9 T cell receptor beta chains below all came from one sample that was sequenced in a study of PD-1 blockade in classical Hodgkin lymphoma. Only in-frame clones appear in the TCRdb table, and some are missing; sequencing was by immunoSEQ multiplex PCR. The table records 35,000 to 55,000 clones, approximately 79% of them present only once. Each patient experienced a relapse that followed autologous stem cell transplantation, and brentuximab vedotin exposure varied. The starting material was peripheral blood mononuclear cells (PBMCs), obtained before the second cycle of nivolumab. Receptor source: a human donor with classical Hodgkin lymphoma.

The count of this clone is one. The genes are TRBV9 and TRBJ1-4; 10 bases fit TRBD1. Germline V gene data show CDR1 as SGDLS and CDR2 as YYNGEE. V shed 4 bases, J shed 8 bases, and the junction held 2 bases outside the gene matches. The CDR3 covers 13 residues. The CDR3 protein is CASSPGQGEKLFF. The CDR3, as DNA: TGTGCCAGCAGCCCGGGACAGGGGGAAAAACTGTTTTTT.

The chain employs TRBV5-4 and TRBJ2-1; D is perhaps TRBD1 (6 bases). Trimming removed 4 bases at V and 5 bases at J, with 28 bases between. This CDR3 has 19 residues. Germline V gene data show CDR1 as SGHNT and CDR2 as YYREEE (reference sequence). The CDR3 DNA is TGTGCCAGCAGCCCCACCACACCCTGGACAGATTCCCTTCACAATGAGCAGTTCTTC. As protein: CASSPTTPWTDSLHNEQFF.

This clone has a single count. The chain is built from TRBV5-6 and TRBJ2-1; 8 nucleotides line up with TRBD1. Per the germline V gene, CDR1 is SGHDT and CDR2 is YYEEEE. V lost 4 bases, J lost 9 bases, and 3 bases stayed unmatched. This CDR3 comprises 12 residues. The CDR3 DNA reads TGTGCCAGCAGCCCCGGACAGGGTGAGCAGTTCTTC. This encodes CASSPGQGEQFF.

The rearrangement links TRBV29-1 to TRBJ2-7; D is possibly TRBD1 or TRBD2 (5 bases each). This CDR3 is built from 14 residues. Per germline, CDR1 SQVTM and CDR2 ANQGSEA. The ends were cut back, 3 bases at V and 0 bases at J, with 12 bases in the middle. CDR3: CSVDGGTPSYEQYF. The CDR3 DNA reads as TGCAGCGTTGATGGTGGGACCCCCTCCTACGAGCAGTACTTC.

The V gene is TRBV7-3, the J gene TRBJ2-5; unclear D gene. CDR3 length: 13 residues. Deletions cut 3 bases from V and 5 bases from J, with 10 bases between. The germline V gene has CDR1 SGHTA and CDR2 FQGTGA. For the CDR3, the DNA is TGTGCCAGCAGCTTCAGAGCCGGGGAGACCCAGTACTTC. Its protein product is CASSFRAGETQYF.

The rearrangement joins TRBV7-3 to TRBJ2-3, with D maybe TRBD2 (5 bases). The CDR3 loop spans 14 amino acids. Germline V CDR1 and CDR2: SGHTA, FQGTGA. V dropped 5 bases and J dropped 1 base, with 10 bases sitting between them. In nucleotides, the CDR3 is TGTGCCAGCAGCCGCTCCGGGGGCACAGATACGCAGTATTTT. This codes for CASSRSGGTDTQYF. The whole variable domain, remainder taken from reference TRBV7-3 and TRBJ2-3, is GAGVSQTPSNKVTEKGKYVELRCDPISGHTALYWYRQSLGQGPEFLIYFQGTGAADDSGLPNDRFFAVRPEGSVSTLKIQRTERGDSAVYLCASSRSGGTDTQYFGPGTRLTVL.

The chain joins TRBV9 to TRBJ2-7, with D perhaps TRBD2 (6 bases). V dropped 2 bases and J dropped 0 bases, with 12 bases sitting between them. The CDR3 length is 15 residues. The germline V gene has CDR1 SGDLS and CDR2 YYNGEE. CDR3 coding DNA: TGTGCCAGCAGCGTCGAACAGACTAGCTCCTACGAGCAGTACTTC. Translating it yields CASSVEQTSSYEQYF.

CDR3 in amino acids: CASTNPNTEAFF. The CDR3 DNA reads as TGTGCCAGCACTAACCCGAACACTGAAGCTTTCTTT. V and J are TRBV6-1 and TRBJ1-1; D uncertain. Trimming took off 7 bases at V and 1 base at J, with 7 bases between the two ends. CDR1 MNHNS and CDR2 SASEGT come from the germline V gene. CDR3 size: 12 residues.

V gene TRBV7-9 combines with J gene TRBJ2-5; tentatively, D is TRBD1 (5 bases). The CDR3 sequence is 17 residues long. The germline V and J ends were trimmed by 1 base and 5 bases, with 20 bases remaining between them. Germline loops: CDR1 SEHNR, CDR2 FQNEAQ (reference sequence). CDR3 sequence (DNA): TGTGCCAGCAGCTTAGGGAATACAGGAGAAGAGAAGGAGACCCAGTACTTC. This sequence encodes CASSLGNTGEEKETQYF.